These 26 T cell receptor beta chains share one sample of origin, sequenced in a study of blood T cell repertoires in COVID-19. Repertoires were generated with immunoSEQ multiplex PCR, while TCRdb's copy carries only in-frame clones and drops some. The sample lists 150,000 to 200,000 clones, 82% occurring once. Sequenced input: peripheral blood. The source is a woman aged 60-75 years with COVID-19, enrolled during active disease.

This clone was seen a single time. The chain employs TRBV9 and TRBJ1-1, with 7 positions matching TRBD1. The germline CDR1 and CDR2 sequences are SGDLS and YYNGEE. This CDR3 has 17 amino acids. V lost 0 bases and J lost 4; bases outside the gene matches: 12. DNA for the CDR3: TGTGCCAGCAGCGTAGCTAGGGACAGCCCGGCCGCCACTGAAGCTTTCTTT. This codes for CASSVARDSPAATEAFF.

The chain links TRBV7-2 to TRBJ1-1; TRBD1 matches at 9 bases. The CDR3 totals 14 residues. The V gene's germline CDR1 is SGHTA and CDR2 FQGNSA. V lost 5 bases, J lost 5 bases, and 6 bases stayed unmatched. CDR3 DNA: TGTGCCAGCAGCCGCGGGACAGGGAGGACTGAAGCTTTCTTT. This encodes CASSRGTGRTEAFF.

The chain carries TRBV10-2 and TRBJ2-1; 8 bases are shared with TRBD1. With 3 bases clipped from V and 4 bases from J, the junction kept 8 bases outside the gene matches. The CDR3 is 16 amino acids. Germline V CDR1 and CDR2: WSHSY, SAAADI. The CDR3 DNA follows: TGCGCCAGCAGTGATTCAAGACAGGGGTTATACAATGAGCAGTTCTTC. It translates to CASSDSRQGLYNEQFF.

V and J are TRBV7-2 and TRBJ2-2; a possible D gene is TRBD1 (7 bases). With 3 bases removed from V and 0 bases from J, the gap between germline ends came to 11 bases. The CDR3 runs to 16 residues. Germline assignment: CDR1 SGHTA and CDR2 FQGNSA. The CDR3 region has the DNA TGTGCCAGCAGCTTTCAGGGGGGAACGAACACCGGGGAGCTGTTTTTT. It encodes CASSFQGGTNTGELFF.

The J gene is TRBJ1-1, the V gene TRBV14; no definite D call. The germline CDR1 and CDR2 sequences are SGHDN and FVKESK. The CDR3 totals 16 residues. Trimming pared 0 bases from V and 6 bases from J, leaving 17 bases between. As DNA, the CDR3 is TGTGCCAGCAGCCAAGATCGTCTCGTGAGTACCGCTGAAGCTTTCTTT. It yields the protein CASSQDRLVSTAEAFF.

The chain combines TRBV5-4 with TRBJ1-2; 9 bases line up with TRBD1. The CDR3 is made up of 18 amino acids. With 6 bases clipped from V and 6 bases from J, the junction kept 21 bases outside the gene matches. Germline CDR1 and CDR2: SGHNT and YYREEE (reference sequence). The CDR3 spells CASNPTTRPGQGVHGYTF. The CDR3 DNA reads TGTGCCAGCAATCCCACAACCCGGCCGGGACAGGGTGTTCATGGCTACACCTTC.

This chain links TRBV18 with TRBJ2-5, with D unresolved. The V and J ends lost 6 bases and 2 bases respectively, with 10 bases between them. Germline V CDR1 and CDR2: KGHSH, LQKENI. The CDR3 contains 13 residues. The CDR3 spells CASSPTQQETQYF. DNA for the CDR3: TGTGCCAGCTCTCCAACCCAGCAAGAGACCCAGTACTTC.

The chain has TRBV18 and TRBJ1-2; possibly TRBD1 for D (5 bases). Germline CDR1 is KGHSH and CDR2 is LQKENI. V dropped 6 bases and J dropped 3 bases, with 14 bases sitting between them. The CDR3 runs to 14 residues. Here the CDR3 DNA reads TGTGCCAGCTCCCCTTCAGGGTTGTACTATGGCTACACCTTC. This sequence encodes CASSPSGLYYGYTF.

The chain has TRBV2 and TRBJ2-1; 9 positions match TRBD1. Per germline, CDR1 SNHLY and CDR2 FYNNEI. The CDR3 consists of 13 residues. Germline trimming cut 11 bases from V and 3 bases from J; bases unmatched to any gene: 5. The CDR3 sequence is CADGTGLYNEQFF. The DNA of the CDR3 is TGTGCCGACGGGACAGGGCTCTACAATGAGCAGTTCTTC.

The chain is built from TRBV9 and TRBJ2-7, with 8 bases lining up with TRBD1. The CDR3 extends over 17 amino acids. Germline values: CDR1 SGDLS, CDR2 YYNGEE. Trimming took 2 bases from V and 0 from J; bases not matched to a gene: 10. CDR3 bases: TGTGCCAGCAGCGTGGAACAGGGGGGAAGGAGCTCCTACGAGCAGTACGTC. As protein: CASSVEQGGRSSYEQYV.

The chain recombines TRBV10-2 with TRBJ1-2; perhaps TRBD1 as D (6 bases). The V and J ends lost 5 bases and 4 bases respectively, with 11 bases between them. The length of the CDR3 is 13 residues. Germline CDR1 WSHSY, CDR2 SAAADI. The CDR3 sequence is CASSPDRSYGYTF. The CDR3 DNA is TGCGCCAGCAGTCCGGACAGAAGCTATGGCTACACCTTC.

In its sample, this clone was seen a few times. The chain links TRBV11-2 to TRBJ2-2; no reliable D call. Trimming removed 1 base at V and 2 bases at J, with 8 bases between. Looked up from germline, CDR1 is SGHAT and CDR2 is FQNNGV. The CDR3 sequence is 15 residues long. This CDR3 reads CASSLVFPNTGELFF. The CDR3 bases are TGTGCCAGCAGCTTAGTTTTTCCTAACACCGGGGAGCTGTTTTTT.

This clone was picked up many times. The chain combines TRBV27 with TRBJ2-1; possibly TRBD1 for D (5 bases). The CDR3 spans 12 residues. Germline V gives CDR1 MNHEY, CDR2 SMNVEV (reference sequence). V was trimmed by 5 bases and J by 12 bases, leaving 14 bases between them. The CDR3 DNA sequence: TGTGCCAGCAGTACAGGACACGGCTGGCAGTTCTTC. Its translation: CASSTGHGWQFF.

The chain joins TRBV12-3 or TRBV12-4 to TRBJ1-1, with D hard to call. V lost 6 bases, J lost 0 bases, and 8 bases lay in between. The CDR3 length is 13 residues. The CDR3 nucleotides are TGTGCCAGCAGCCCCAGGATGAACACTGAAGCTTTCTTT. Translation gives CASSPRMNTEAFF.

This chain connects TRBV14 to TRBJ1-3, with TRBD1 identical over 8 bases. The CDR3 loop spans 17 amino acids. Germline assignment: CDR1 SGHDN and CDR2 FVKESK. Trimming removed 0 bases from V and 5 bases from J; junction bases left unmatched: 9. The CDR3 here is CASSQDPYRGLRNTIYF. The DNA for the CDR3 is TGTGCCAGCAGCCAAGATCCTTACAGGGGGTTGCGAAACACCATATATTTT.

This chain links TRBV6-5 with TRBJ1-6, with D perhaps TRBD1 (6 bases). From germline, CDR1 is MNHEY and CDR2 SVGAGI. CDR3 length equals 14 residues. Trimming left V 8 bases short and J 0 bases short, with 8 bases between. The CDR3 DNA reads as TGTGCCAGCCAGGGGTCCTCCTATAATTCACCCCTCCACTTT. Amino acid sequence: CASQGSSYNSPLHF.

Only a few counts were recorded for this clone. The chain couples TRBV24-1 to TRBJ2-2, with TRBD1 identical over 7 bases. The CDR3 spans 20 residues. Per the germline V gene, CDR1 is KGHDR and CDR2 is SFDVKD. V was clipped by 4 bases and J by 4 bases; unmatched bases: 20. In DNA form, the CDR3 reads TGTGCCACCAGTGACCTCCGGGACAGCAAGCTACCCGAGGGCACCGGGGAGCTGTTTTTT. Protein: CATSDLRDSKLPEGTGELFF.

The chain carries TRBV19 and TRBJ1-2; perhaps TRBD1 as D (5 bases). The CDR3 runs to 17 residues. The V end was cut by 3 bases, the J end by 5 bases, with 22 bases between. Germline CDR1 and CDR2: LNHDA and SQIVND (reference sequence). The CDR3 region is CASSIQGRRAAGYGYTF. CDR3 nucleotides: TGTGCCAGTAGTATCCAGGGTCGCAGGGCGGCCGGATATGGCTACACCTTC.

V is TRBV4-2 and J is TRBJ1-1; perhaps TRBD1 as D (6 bases). This CDR3 comprises 15 residues. Deletions cut 3 bases from V and 3 bases from J, with 14 bases between. In germline, CDR1 is LGHNA, CDR2 YNFKEQ. The CDR3 DNA follows: TGTGCCAGCAGCCACTCGGGGGGCGCGGACACTGAAGCTTTCTTT. Translating gives CASSHSGGADTEAFF.

This clone has only one observation. V and J are TRBV11-2 and TRBJ2-5; D may be TRBD2 (5 bases). Trimming cost V 3 bases and J 5 bases, with 16 bases left between them. Germline V CDR1 and CDR2: SGHAT, FQNNGV. This CDR3 region has 15 residues. As DNA, the CDR3 is TGTGCCAGCAGCTTTTACAACGTGAGGAGGGAGACCCAGTACTTC. This sequence encodes CASSFYNVRRETQYF.

This clone was counted a single time. This chain uses TRBV19 with TRBJ1-1; 10 bases map to TRBD1. CDR3 size: 15 residues. Germline V gene lookup returns CDR1 LNHDA and CDR2 SQIVND (reference sequence). V trimming: 5 bases; J trimming: 4 bases; junction bases outside the gene matches: 7. The CDR3 nucleotides read TGTGCCAGTAGTCCTCGACAGGGGGCCACCACTGAAGCTTTCTTT. This encodes CASSPRQGATTEAFF.

This chain uses TRBV12-3 or TRBV12-4 with TRBJ2-3; D remains unclear. V was trimmed by 6 bases and J by 3 bases, leaving 4 bases between them. The CDR3 covers 11 residues. The CDR3: CASRQTDTQYF. CDR3 nucleotide sequence: TGTGCCAGCAGACAGACAGATACGCAGTATTTT.

V gene TRBV9 combines with J gene TRBJ2-2, with 14 bases that match TRBD2. The CDR3 has 19 amino acids. The germline V gene encodes CDR1 SGDLS and CDR2 YYNGEE. Trimming removed 4 bases from V and 3 bases from J; junction bases left unmatched: 11. CDR3 DNA: TGTGCCAGCAGCTGGGGACTAGCGGGAGTGGGCCGGGACACCGGGGAGCTGTTTTTT. This gives the protein CASSWGLAGVGRDTGELFF. Combining the CDR3 with reference TRBV9 and TRBJ2-2 gives the whole variable domain DSGVTQTPKHLITATGQRVTLRCSPRSGDLSVYWYQQSLDQGLQFLIQYYNGEERAKGNILERFSAQQFPDLHSELNLSSLELGDSALYFCASSWGLAGVGRDTGELFFGEGSRLTVL.

The CDR3 coding sequence is TGTGCCAGCAGTTTAGGGACAGGGGGTCAGCCCCAGCATTTT. Its protein is CASSLGTGGQPQHF. V and J are TRBV28 and TRBJ1-5, with 11 bases that match TRBD1. J gave up 6 bases and V 2 bases, and 0 bases lay outside the gene matches. Looked up from germline, CDR1 is MDHEN and CDR2 is SYDVKM. This CDR3 spans 14 amino acids. Using reference TRBV28 and TRBJ1-5 for the parts outside the CDR3, the full variable domain is DVKVTQSSRYLVKRTGEKVFLECVQDMDHENMFWYRQDPGLGLRLIYFSYDVKMKEKGDIPEGYSVSREKKERFSLILESASTNQTSMYLCASSLGTGGQPQHFGDGTRLSIL.

This sequence joins TRBV15 and TRBJ1-2; 10 nucleotides line up with TRBD1. This CDR3 contains 16 residues. From germline, CDR1 is LNHNV and CDR2 YYDKDF (reference sequence). The ends lost 0 bases at V and 7 bases at J; junction bases unmatched: 8. The CDR3 coding sequence is TGTGCCACCAGCAGAGATTTGAGACAGGGGGCGGGTGGCTACACCTTC. It encodes CATSRDLRQGAGGYTF.

Here the CDR3 reads CASSKFWGASGGSYEQFF. CDR3 nucleotide sequence: TGTGCCAGCAGCAAATTCTGGGGAGCTAGCGGGGGGTCTTATGAGCAGTTCTTC. The chain has TRBV11-3 and TRBJ2-1, with 11 nucleotides matching TRBD2. V trimming: 5 bases; J trimming: 8 bases; junction bases outside the gene matches: 17. The CDR3 is made up of 18 amino acids. Germline loops: CDR1 SGHNT, CDR2 YENEEA.